This T cell receptor beta chain was profiled in a study of OX40 agonist ivuxolimab in advanced cancers. Background for the entire study: Ivuxolimab was a fully human IgG2 agonistic monoclonal antibody targeting the costimulatory receptor OX40 (CD134). Three dose-escalation patients achieved partial responses, one with hepatocellular carcinoma and two with cutaneous melanoma. The point of sequencing TCRbeta in the periphery was to test whether ivuxolimab changed TCR sequence diversity and drove clonal T-cell expansion. The dose-escalation cohort was roughly 80% male with a mean age of 60 years, ranging from roughly 20 to 85. Among the approximately 54 dose-escalation patients, approximately 20 had hepatocellular carcinoma, about 15 melanoma, 9 renal cell carcinoma and 9 head and neck cancer. The paper reports the monotherapy dose-escalation portion (N of about 50 patients) of the phase I ivuxolimab trial. Patients were allowed to have had prior anti-PD-1, anti-PD-L1 or anti-CTLA-4 therapy, and less than 45% of the dose-escalation patients had previously received checkpoint inhibitors. Intravenous ivuxolimab was administered to patients every 2 weeks at six dose levels: 0.01, 0.1, 0.3, 1.5, 3 and 10 mg/kg. On the study overall, not on this receptor specifically: At doses from 0.1 to 3.0 mg/kg, clonal expansion was seen in both CD4+ and CD8+ blood T cells between baseline and week 6. Low levels of normalized T-cell clonal expansion were also shown by some nonresponding patients. In the 0.1-3.0 mg/kg groups, partial responders had among the lowest normalized peripheral clonal expansion, particularly in CD8+ T cells. Which antigens the clonally expanded peripheral T cells were specific for was not determined. After ivuxolimab, CD8+ T cells had more expanded clones than CD4+ T cells on average.

The CDR3 starts with the cysteine, ends with the phenylalanine, and has 17 residues. This entry keeps only the CDR3 DNA: 51 bases, framed from base 1. V loses 3 bases at its end and J loses 4 bases; junction bases beyond the gene matches: 8. Looking up the germline V gene (reference sequence) yields CDR1 LNHDA and CDR2 SQIVND. The trial excluded patients who had a history of autoimmune disease or were on systemic immunosuppression. In every dose cohort, peripheral blood was drawn for TCR sequencing at baseline, cycle 4 day 1, and cycle 7 day 1. The samples were drawn from a first-in-human, open-label, multicenter phase I dose-escalation trial of ivuxolimab. Adults with locally advanced or metastatic head and neck squamous cell, hepatocellular, melanoma or renal cell carcinoma were enrolled in the trial. Before TCR sequencing, CD4+ and CD8+ T cells were separately sorted from peripheral blood. As concerns this clone: Its antigen is unknown. No base-level quality is on record; no much larger clone is a single base apart.

To sequence the TCRbeta CDR3 region, genomic DNA was isolated from the sorted cells. The immunoSEQ Assay was used to sequence the TCRbeta CDR3 regions. TCRdb carries this immuneACCESS record with in-frame sequences only. Its versions omit some clonotypes, under half of them owing to an unresolved V gene in the studies checked, with the rest unexplained. This sample gives approximately 58,000 clones in total; 75% to 85% of them show up just once. The ten most abundant clones make up 2% to 2.5% of the sample. The material was CD4+ or CD8+ T cells sorted from blood, obtained in a trial of the OX40 agonist ivuxolimab. This TCR derives from an adult with an advanced solid tumor such as melanoma, head and neck, liver or kidney cancer. The chain employs TRBV19 and TRBJ2-6, with 8 bases in between that match TRBD2. CDR3 loop: CASSMFLAGRGANVLTF. DNA sequence: TGTGCCAGTAGTATGTTCCTAGCGGGTCGGGGGGCCAACGTCCTGACTTTC.